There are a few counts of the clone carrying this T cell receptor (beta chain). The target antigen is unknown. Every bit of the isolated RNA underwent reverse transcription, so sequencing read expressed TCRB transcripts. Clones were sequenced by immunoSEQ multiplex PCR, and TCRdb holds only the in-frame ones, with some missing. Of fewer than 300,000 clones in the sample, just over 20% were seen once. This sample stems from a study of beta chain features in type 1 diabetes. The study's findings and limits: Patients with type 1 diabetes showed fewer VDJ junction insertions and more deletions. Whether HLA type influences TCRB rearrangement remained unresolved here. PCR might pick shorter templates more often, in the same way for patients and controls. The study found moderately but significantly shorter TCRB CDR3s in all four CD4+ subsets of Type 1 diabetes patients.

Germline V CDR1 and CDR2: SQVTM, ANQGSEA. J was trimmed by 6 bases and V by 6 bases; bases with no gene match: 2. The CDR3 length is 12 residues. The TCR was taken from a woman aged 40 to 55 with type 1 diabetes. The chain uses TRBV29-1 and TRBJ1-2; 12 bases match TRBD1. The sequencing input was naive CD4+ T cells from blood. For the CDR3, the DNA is TGCAGCGTGGGACAGGGGGCTGATGGCTACACCTTC. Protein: CSVGQGADGYTF.